The 16 T cell receptor beta chains below come from one sample, sequenced in a study of T cells in Graves' hyperthyroidism and ophthalmopathy. Amplification of TCR beta CDR3 regions used RNA as the template. A set of HTBI primers served as the primers for a first-round RT-PCR of the TCR CDR3. Each CDR3 protein gets one entry after TCRdb re-called the multiplex PCR reads with MiXCR. The sample records some 350,000 distinct CDR3 sequences, 15% to 18% being singletons. The sample taken for sequencing was blood. These receptors were obtained from a woman aged 18-30 years with Graves' hyperthyroidism that later progressed to Graves' ophthalmopathy.

This clonotype was counted only a few times. V usage is TRBV5-1 and J usage is TRBJ2-2, with 10 nucleotides matching TRBD2. This CDR3 contains 15 residues. CDR1 SGHRS and CDR2 YFSETQ come from the germline V gene. V was clipped by 5 bases and J by 6 bases; unmatched bases: 7. The CDR3 loop is CASRSAGGQPGELFF. In DNA form, the CDR3 reads TGCGCCAGCAGATCAGCGGGAGGGCAACCCGGGGAGCTGTTTTTT.

This clonotype was detected many times. The CDR3 protein is CASSGTGSGGIGTQYF. CDR3 sequence (DNA): TGTGCCAGCAGCGGAACCGGGAGCGGGGGGATCGGGACCCAGTACTTC. The rearrangement uses TRBV3-1 and TRBJ2-5; TRBD2 matches at 9 bases. Germline loops: CDR1 LGHDT, CDR2 YNNKEL (reference sequence). V lost 5 bases, J lost 7 bases, and 14 bases stayed unmatched. The CDR3 is 16 residues long.

This clonotype was observed a handful of times. V usage is TRBV6-2 or TRBV6-3 and J usage is TRBJ1-1; maybe TRBD1 (5 bases). The CDR3 spans 16 residues. Trimming shortened V by 6 bases and J by 3 bases, and 20 bases separated the two germline ends. Germline CDR1 reads MNHEY; CDR2 reads SVGEGT. The CDR3 protein is CASSNAIAGRYTEAFF. Here the CDR3 DNA reads TGTGCCAGCAGCAACGCGATAGCGGGACGGTACACTGAAGCTTTCTTT.

This clonotype occurred many times. The rearrangement joins TRBV10-3 to TRBJ2-7; D may be TRBD1 (5 bases). V gave up 9 bases and J gave up 0 bases, with 12 bases separating them. This CDR3 spans 13 amino acids. Germline values: CDR1 ENHRY, CDR2 SYGVKD. The CDR3 bases are TGTGCCATTAGATTGGACACCTCCTACGAGCAGTACTTC. It codes for CAIRLDTSYEQYF.

This sequence joins TRBV12-3 or TRBV12-4 and TRBJ2-2; 11 bases fit TRBD1. CDR3 length: 15 residues. V lost 5 bases, J lost 4 bases, and 3 bases stayed unmatched. This CDR3 reads CASSKDRGPTGELFF. CDR3 in DNA: TGTGCCAGCAGTAAGGACAGGGGGCCCACCGGGGAGCTGTTTTTT.

This clonotype was recorded at least ten times. This rearrangement joins TRBV28 to TRBJ1-1; TRBD1 agrees at 8 bases. This CDR3 contains 16 residues. The J segment lost 0 bases and the V segment lost 6 bases, leaving 9 bases of the junction unmatched. Germline lookup yields CDR1 MDHEN and CDR2 SYDVKM. The CDR3 region is CASRSQGALVNTEAFF. The CDR3 coding sequence is TGTGCCAGCAGATCCCAGGGGGCCTTGGTGAACACTGAAGCTTTCTTT.

Regarding this clonotype: The junction and the germline gene differ at one end; a read error may be behind it. CDR3 protein: CASSPPLGGSTYEQHF. The DNA for the CDR3 is TGCGCCAGCAGCCCCCCCTTGGGCGGGTCAACCTACGAGCAGCACTTC. The rearrangement joins TRBV4-1 to TRBJ2-7; the D gene is possibly TRBD2 (5 bases). Germline values: CDR1 MGHRA, CDR2 YSYEKL. The CDR3 covers 16 residues.

This chain joins TRBV28 and TRBJ2-2; 8 bases map to TRBD1. V lost 4 bases and J lost 0; bases outside the gene matches: 1. This CDR3 has 15 residues. Germline lookup yields CDR1 MDHEN and CDR2 SYDVKM. CDR3 nucleotides: TGTGCCAGCAGTTCAGGGGGCACGAACACCGGGGAGCTGTTTTTT. Its protein product is CASSSGGTNTGELFF.

At least ten counts were recorded for this clonotype. This chain uses TRBV29-1 with TRBJ2-3, with 10 nucleotides matching TRBD2. CDR3 length: 15 residues. Per germline, CDR1 SQVTM and CDR2 ANQGSEA. The V gene end was trimmed by 3 bases and the J gene end by 2 bases; junction bases not matched to a gene: 5. The chain's CDR3 is CSVDLLAGPTDTQYF. Written as DNA, the CDR3 is TGCAGCGTTGATTTACTAGCGGGACCCACAGATACGCAGTATTTT.

This clonotype showed up many times. This chain links TRBV7-2 with TRBJ1-5; 7 nucleotides align to TRBD1. Germline V gene sequence: CDR1 SGHTA, CDR2 FQGNSA. The trim removed 5 bases at V and 4 bases at J, leaving 2 bases unmatched. The CDR3 is 13 amino acids. CDR3 nucleotide sequence: TGTGCCAGCAGCATGGACAGGAATCAGCCCCAGCATTTT. Protein sequence: CASSMDRNQPQHF. Based on the CDR3 plus reference TRBV7-2 and TRBJ1-5, the full variable domain is GAGVSQSPSNKVTEKGKDVELRCDPISGHTALYWYRQSLGQGLEFLIYFQGNSAPDKSGLPSDRFSAERTGGSVSTLTIQRTQQEDSAVYLCASSMDRNQPQHFGDGTRLSIL.

The chain has TRBV4-1 and TRBJ1-1; 10 bases are shared with TRBD1. The V gene end was trimmed by 3 bases and the J gene end by 3 bases; junction bases not matched to a gene: 4. This CDR3 is 15 amino acids long. The germline CDR1 and CDR2 sequences are MGHRA and YSYEKL. In nucleotides, the CDR3 is TGCGCCAGCAGCCAGCCGGACAGGGGGGACACTGAAGCTTTCTTT. Its protein is CASSQPDRGDTEAFF.

The chain carries TRBV19 and TRBJ2-1; D gene unclear. Germline values: CDR1 LNHDA, CDR2 SQIVND (reference sequence). The CDR3 runs 14 residues. V was shortened by 2 bases and J by 5 bases, with 10 bases between the two germline ends. DNA of the CDR3: TGTGCCAGTAGTATAACGACGGTAGACAATGAGCAGTTCTTC. Translating it yields CASSITTVDNEQFF. Full variable domain (remainder filled in from reference TRBV19 and TRBJ2-1): DGGITQSPKYLFRKEGQNVTLSCEQNLNHDAMYWYRQDPGQGLRLIYYSQIVNDFQKGDIAEGYSVSREKKESFPLTVTSAQKNPTAFYLCASSITTVDNEQFFGPGTRLTVL.

As concerns this clonotype: A much larger clone differs by one base, so this may be a read error. The chain joins TRBV18 to TRBJ2-2; 7 nucleotides match TRBD1. This CDR3 spans 15 amino acids. The germline V gene has CDR1 KGHSH and CDR2 LQKENI. Written as DNA, the CDR3 is TGTGCCAGCTCACCCGGGCCGCCCCTGCCAGGGGGGCTGTTTTTT. Its protein product is CASSPGPPLPGGLFF.

This clonotype was seen a few times. The chain combines TRBV29-1 with TRBJ2-3, with 9 bases matching TRBD2. Germline V lookup: CDR1 SQVTM, CDR2 ANQGSEA. The CDR3 consists of 14 residues. Trimming took 6 bases from V and 8 from J; bases not matched to a gene: 12. The CDR3 is CSVWREGLTSTQYF. The CDR3 region has the DNA TGCAGCGTATGGCGGGAGGGCCTGACGAGTACGCAGTATTTT.

This clonotype has ten or more counts. CDR3 coding DNA: TGTGCCAGCAGTGGGACTAGCGGGAGTTCGGGCGGGGAGCTGTTTTTT. It is translated as CASSGTSGSSGGELFF. The chain uses TRBV2 and TRBJ2-2; TRBD2 matches 13 bases. Per the germline V gene, CDR1 is SNHLY and CDR2 is FYNNEI. The CDR3 extends over 16 amino acids. The V and J ends lost 4 bases and 7 bases, in that order; junction bases with no gene match: 6.

The chain couples TRBV12-3 or TRBV12-4 to TRBJ1-3; weak D call: TRBD1 (6 bases). V lost 5 bases and J lost 3, with 14 bases in between. The CDR3 is made up of 15 amino acids. This CDR3 reads CASSTPGAGGNTIYF. CDR3 DNA sequence: TGTGCCAGCAGTACCCCAGGGGCGGGTGGAAACACCATATATTTT.